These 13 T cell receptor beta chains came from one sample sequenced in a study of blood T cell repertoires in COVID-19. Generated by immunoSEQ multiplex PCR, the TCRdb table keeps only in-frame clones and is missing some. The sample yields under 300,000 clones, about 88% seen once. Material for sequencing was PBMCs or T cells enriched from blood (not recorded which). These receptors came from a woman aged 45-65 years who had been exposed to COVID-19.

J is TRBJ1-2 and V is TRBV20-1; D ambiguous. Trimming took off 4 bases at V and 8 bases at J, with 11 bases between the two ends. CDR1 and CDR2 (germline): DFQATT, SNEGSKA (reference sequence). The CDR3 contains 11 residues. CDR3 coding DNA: TGCAGTGCTACCCGAGGGTCCGGCTACACCTTC. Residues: CSATRGSGYTF.

CDR3 nucleotides: TGTGCCAGCTCACCACGGGACTTCCAAGAGACCCAGTACTTC. It codes for CASSPRDFQETQYF. The J gene is TRBJ2-5, the V gene TRBV18; the D gene is possibly TRBD2 (6 bases). Germline CDR1 is KGHSH and CDR2 is LQKENI. CDR3 size: 14 residues. The V end was cut by 1 base, the J end by 1 base, with 7 bases between. Filled out from reference TRBV18 and TRBJ2-5, the complete variable domain reads NAGVMQNPRHLVRRRGQEARLRCSPMKGHSHVYWYRQLPEEGLKFMVYLQKENIIDESGMPKERFSAEFPKEGPSILRIQQVVRGDSAAYFCASSPRDFQETQYFGPGTRLLVL.

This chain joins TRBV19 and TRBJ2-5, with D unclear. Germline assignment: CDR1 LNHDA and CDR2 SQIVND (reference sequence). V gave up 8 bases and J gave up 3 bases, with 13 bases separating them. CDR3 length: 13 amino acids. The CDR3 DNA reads TGTGCCAGTTCCTGGGCGCCTAAAGAGACCCAGTACTTC. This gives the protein CASSWAPKETQYF.

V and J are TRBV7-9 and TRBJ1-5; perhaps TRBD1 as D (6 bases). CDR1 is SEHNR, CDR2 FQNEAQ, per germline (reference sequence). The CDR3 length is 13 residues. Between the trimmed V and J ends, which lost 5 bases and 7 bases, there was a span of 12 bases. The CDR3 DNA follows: TGTGCCAGCAGCGAAGACAGGCGGCAGCCCCAGCATTTT. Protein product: CASSEDRRQPQHF.

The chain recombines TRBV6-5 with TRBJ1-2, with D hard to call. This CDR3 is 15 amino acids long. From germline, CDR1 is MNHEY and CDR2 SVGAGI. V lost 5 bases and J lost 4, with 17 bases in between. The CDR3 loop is CASSQRLGAIYGYTF. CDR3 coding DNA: TGTGCCAGCAGTCAGCGACTGGGAGCCATCTATGGCTACACCTTC.

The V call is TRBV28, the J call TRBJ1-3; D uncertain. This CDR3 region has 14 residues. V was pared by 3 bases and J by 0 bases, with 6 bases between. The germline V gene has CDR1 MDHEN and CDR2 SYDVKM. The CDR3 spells CASSFSLSGNTIYF. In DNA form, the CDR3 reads TGTGCCAGCAGTTTCTCACTCTCTGGAAACACCATATATTTT.

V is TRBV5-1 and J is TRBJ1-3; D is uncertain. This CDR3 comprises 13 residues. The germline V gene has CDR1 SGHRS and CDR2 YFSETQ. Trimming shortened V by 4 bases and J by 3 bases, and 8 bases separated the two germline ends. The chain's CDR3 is CASSGPDGNTIYF. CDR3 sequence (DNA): TGCGCCAGCAGCGGCCCCGATGGAAACACCATATATTTT. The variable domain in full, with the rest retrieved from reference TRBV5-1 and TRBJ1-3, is KAGVTQTPRYLIKTRGQQVTLSCSPISGHRSVSWYQQTPGQGLQFLFEYFSETQRNKGNFPGRFSGRQFSNSRSEMNVSTLELGDSALYLCASSGPDGNTIYFGEGSWLTVV.

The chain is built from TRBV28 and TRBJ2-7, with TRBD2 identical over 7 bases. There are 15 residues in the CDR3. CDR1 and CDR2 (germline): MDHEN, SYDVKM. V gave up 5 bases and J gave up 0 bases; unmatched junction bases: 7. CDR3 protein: CASSGGDGSSYEQYF. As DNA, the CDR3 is TGTGCCAGCAGTGGGGGGGACGGAAGCTCCTACGAGCAGTACTTC.

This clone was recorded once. The CDR3, as DNA: TGCGCCAGCAGTGTATCCTGGAGGTCGCACTATGGCTACACCTTC. Its translation: CASSVSWRSHYGYTF. The chain uses TRBV10-2 and TRBJ1-2; D is undetermined. Germline assignment: CDR1 WSHSY and CDR2 SAAADI. The CDR3 totals 15 residues. The germline V and J ends were trimmed by 4 bases and 3 bases, with 15 bases remaining between them.

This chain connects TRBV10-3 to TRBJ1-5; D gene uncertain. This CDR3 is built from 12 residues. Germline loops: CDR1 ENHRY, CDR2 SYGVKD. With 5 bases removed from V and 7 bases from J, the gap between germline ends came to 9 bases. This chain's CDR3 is CAISPVPQPQHF. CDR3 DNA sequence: TGTGCCATCAGTCCTGTTCCCCAGCCCCAGCATTTT.

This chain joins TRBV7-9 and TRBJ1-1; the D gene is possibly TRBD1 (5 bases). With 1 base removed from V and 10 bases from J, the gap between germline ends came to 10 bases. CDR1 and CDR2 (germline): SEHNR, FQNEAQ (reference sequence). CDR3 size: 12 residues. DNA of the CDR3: TGTGCCAGCAGCTTAGAAAACAGGCGAGCTTTCTTT. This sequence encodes CASSLENRRAFF.

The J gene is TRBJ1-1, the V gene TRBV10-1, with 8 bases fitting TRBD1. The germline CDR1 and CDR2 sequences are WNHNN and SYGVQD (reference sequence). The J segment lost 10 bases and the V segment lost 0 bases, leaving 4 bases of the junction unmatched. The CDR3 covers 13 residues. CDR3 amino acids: CASSESGQVGAFF. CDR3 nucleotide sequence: TGCGCCAGCAGTGAGTCGGGACAGGTGGGAGCTTTCTTT.

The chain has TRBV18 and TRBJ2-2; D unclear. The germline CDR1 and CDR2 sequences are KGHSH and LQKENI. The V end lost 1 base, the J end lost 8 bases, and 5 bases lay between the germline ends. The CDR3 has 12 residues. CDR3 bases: TGTGCCAGCTCACCACTGGAGGGGGAGCTGTTTTTT. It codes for CASSPLEGELFF.